This TCR beta chain derives from a study of early T cells in non-severe SARS-CoV-2 infection. Study-level background: Unsorted whole blood bulk RNA was sequenced, with unpaired chains. Overall study findings and caveats: Reliance on VDJdb matching favored anti-spike CD8 responses; private and CD4 specificities were missed.

CDR3 length: 12 amino acids. Germline V gene sequence: CDR1 MGHDK, CDR2 SYGVNS. With V trimmed by 8 bases and J by 5 bases, 4 bases remained unmatched. This clonotype was seen many times. Its antigen remains unidentified. In the library, individual cDNA molecules carried attached unique molecular identifiers. TCRdb itself ran the 5' RACE reads through MiXCR, one entry per CDR3 protein. The table includes roughly 99,000 distinct CDR3 sequences, around 10% detected once. This sequence originates from an adult who was a healthcare worker with PCR-confirmed SARS-CoV-2 infection or an uninfected control (not recorded which). The rearrangement uses TRBV25-1 and TRBJ2-3, with TRBD2 matching 7 bases. Material: whole blood. CDR3 in amino acids: CASQRDIDTQYF. The CDR3 coding sequence is TGTGCCAGCCAGCGGGATATAGATACGCAGTATTTT.